This entry lists 28 T cell receptor beta chains sequenced from one sample in a study of beta chain features in type 1 diabetes. Sequencing targeted expressed TCRB transcripts, as all isolated RNA had been reverse transcribed. Only in-frame clones appear in the TCRdb table, and some are missing; sequencing was by immunoSEQ multiplex PCR. The sample lists roughly 150,000 clones; around 10% were seen once. Sequencing was carried out using central memory CD4+ T cells from blood. All receptors derive from a man between 18 and 35 years old in good health.

This chain links TRBV10-3 with TRBJ2-3; D is uncertain. The germline CDR1 and CDR2 sequences are ENHRY and SYGVKD. The CDR3 is 12 amino acids. Trimming shortened V by 10 bases and J by 0 bases, and 8 bases separated the two germline ends. CDR3 protein: CASSPSTDTQYF. In DNA, the CDR3 is TGTGCCAGCAGCCCTAGCACAGATACGCAGTATTTT.

This clone was counted at least ten times. The chain uses TRBV5-1 and TRBJ1-1; D is unclear. This CDR3 comprises 14 residues. The V end lost 1 base, the J end lost 1 base, and 8 bases lay between the germline ends. Germline CDR1 reads SGHRS; CDR2 reads YFSETQ. The DNA of the CDR3 is TGCGCCAGCAGCTTGCAGAGGGAGAACACTGAAGCTTTCTTT. Protein product: CASSLQRENTEAFF.

The V and J genes are TRBV11-3 and TRBJ2-1, with a possible D match to TRBD2 (6 bases). This CDR3 has 13 residues. The germline V gene has CDR1 SGHNT and CDR2 YENEEA. Trimming removed 5 bases from V and 12 bases from J, with 17 bases in between. CDR3 nucleotides: TGTGCCAGCAGCCCAGACCCGGGGGTGGTGCAGTTCTTC. This codes for CASSPDPGVVQFF.

The chain employs TRBV7-3 and TRBJ2-2; the D is unclear. Germline lookup yields CDR1 SGHTA and CDR2 FQGTGA. V lost 1 base and J 0 bases, leaving 9 bases between the germline ends. The CDR3 is 16 amino acids. Here the CDR3 reads CASSLMAPSNTGELFF. CDR3 DNA sequence: TGTGCCAGCAGCTTAATGGCACCCTCGAACACCGGGGAGCTGTTTTTT.

This clone occurred many times. V and J are TRBV29-1 and TRBJ2-7; maybe TRBD1 (5 bases). The CDR3 is 14 residues long. The germline V gene has CDR1 SQVTM and CDR2 ANQGSEA. Trimming removed 7 bases from V and 0 bases from J, with 16 bases in between. The DNA for the CDR3 is TGCAGCGCGAGGCCTGACAGTGTCTCCTACGAGCAGTACTTC. This codes for CSARPDSVSYEQYF.

The sample holds a few counts of this clone. This chain connects TRBV7-3 to TRBJ2-3; 13 bases are a match to TRBD2. The trim removed 5 bases at V and 4 bases at J, leaving 6 bases unmatched. CDR1 and CDR2 from the germline V gene are SGHTA and FQGTGA. This CDR3 has 16 amino acids. CDR3 residues: CASSLGTSGNADTQYF. CDR3 nucleotides: TGTGCCAGCAGCCTGGGGACTAGCGGGAACGCAGATACGCAGTATTTT.

This clone was detected once. This rearrangement joins TRBV10-3 to TRBJ2-5; TRBD2 matches at 11 bases. Unmatched junction bases numbered 5, after V lost 7 bases and J lost 4 bases. Germline CDR1 and CDR2: ENHRY and SYGVKD. The CDR3 loop spans 14 amino acids. CDR3: CAIKVAGGRETQYF. As DNA, the CDR3 is TGTGCCATCAAGGTAGCGGGAGGGCGAGAGACCCAGTACTTC.

This clone was observed at least ten times. DNA for the CDR3: TGTGCCAGCAGCTTAACAGGGCCCACAGATACGCAGTATTTT. Its protein product is CASSLTGPTDTQYF. The chain joins TRBV7-9 to TRBJ2-3; weak D call: TRBD1 (6 bases). Germline CDR1 SEHNR, CDR2 FQNEAQ (reference sequence). The V end was cut by 2 bases, the J end by 2 bases, with 8 bases between. CDR3 length equals 14 residues.

As regards this clone: This sample includes further DNA sequences coding for the same CDR3. The rearrangement links TRBV7-2 to TRBJ2-7; no clear D gene. CDR1 and CDR2 from the germline V gene are SGHTA and FQGNSA. This CDR3 comprises 12 residues. Deletions cut 5 bases from V and 2 bases from J, with 7 bases between. CDR3 DNA sequence: TGTGCCAGCAGCCCCAATACCTACGAGCAGTACTTC. Protein product: CASSPNTYEQYF.

V and J are TRBV4-1 and TRBJ2-7; 7 bases agree with TRBD1. Losses at the gene ends were 4 bases for V and 3 bases for J; bases not matched to a gene: 6. Germline V gene data show CDR1 as MGHRA and CDR2 as YSYEKL. The CDR3 is made up of 14 amino acids. The CDR3 coding sequence is TGCGCCAGCAGCCCACAGCAGGGGGTCTACGAGCAGTACTTC. It codes for CASSPQQGVYEQYF.

The rearrangement links TRBV4-3 to TRBJ2-1; maybe TRBD2 (6 bases). This CDR3 has 15 residues. The germline gives CDR1 LGHNA, CDR2 YSLEER. The V end lost 3 bases, the J end lost 3 bases, and 12 bases lay between the germline ends. The CDR3 nucleotides read TGCGCCAGCAGCCACGACTTTAGCGGCTACAATGAGCAGTTCTTC. Its translation is CASSHDFSGYNEQFF.

V and J are TRBV7-3 and TRBJ2-3; 9 positions match TRBD1. Germline-derived CDR1 and CDR2 are SGHTA and FQGTGA. The CDR3 loop spans 16 amino acids. Trimming at V came to 1 base and at J to 6 bases, leaving 8 bases not matched to a gene. The CDR3 DNA reads TGTGCCAGCAGCTTAAGATCGAGGACAGGGGAGGATACGCAGTATTTT. This gives the protein CASSLRSRTGEDTQYF.

J is TRBJ2-5 and V is TRBV6-5; D possibly corresponds to TRBD1 (5 bases). CDR1 and CDR2 (germline): MNHEY, SVGAGI. The ends were cut back, 0 bases at V and 2 bases at J, with 13 bases in the middle. This CDR3 has 16 amino acids. The CDR3 spells CASSYSSRTPQETQYF. The CDR3 region has the DNA TGTGCCAGCAGTTACTCTTCCCGGACACCACAAGAGACCCAGTACTTC.

This clone came up a few times. The chain is built from TRBV28 and TRBJ1-5; tentative D call: TRBD1 (5 bases). This CDR3 comprises 12 residues. The V gene's germline CDR1 is MDHEN and CDR2 SYDVKM. The V end lost 5 bases, the J end lost 7 bases, and 9 bases lay between the germline ends. This CDR3 is CASSEGAQPQHF. CDR3 nucleotides: TGTGCCAGCAGTGAAGGGGCGCAGCCCCAGCATTTT.

The V gene is TRBV5-6, the J gene TRBJ2-3, with D uncertain. The CDR3 totals 14 residues. From germline, CDR1 is SGHDT and CDR2 YYEEEE. Trimming stripped 2 bases from V and 0 bases from J, with 7 bases between. The CDR3 bases are TGTGCCAGCAGCTTTTACGGTAGCACAGATACGCAGTATTTT. The encoded protein is CASSFYGSTDTQYF. The full variable domain, its missing parts supplied by reference TRBV5-6 and TRBJ2-3, is DAGVTQSPTHLIKTRGQQVTLRCSPKSGHDTVSWYQQALGQGPQFIFQYYEEEERQRGNFPDRFSGHQFPNYSSELNVNALLLGDSALYLCASSFYGSTDTQYFGPGTRLTVL.

The genes are TRBV5-4 and TRBJ1-2, with D perhaps TRBD1 (5 bases). V lost 6 bases to trimming and J lost 2 bases, with 8 bases between them. There are 12 residues in the CDR3. Germline CDR1 SGHNT, CDR2 YYREEE (reference sequence). Here the CDR3 DNA reads TGTGCCAGCAAGAGGGACAACTATGGCTACACCTTC. Translating it yields CASKRDNYGYTF. Together with reference TRBV5-4 and TRBJ1-2, the CDR3 gives the full variable domain: ETGVTQSPTHLIKTRGQQVTLRCSSQSGHNTVSWYQQALGQGPQFIFQYYREEENGRGNFPPRFSGLQFPNYSSELNVNALELDDSALYLCASKRDNYGYTFGSGTRLTVV.

This clone was counted a few times. The chain links TRBV2 to TRBJ2-7; D possibly matches TRBD1 or TRBD2 (6 bases each). The length of the CDR3 is 13 residues. V lost 8 bases, J lost 3 bases, and 14 bases lay in between. Looked up from germline, CDR1 is SNHLY and CDR2 is FYNNEI. The CDR3 DNA is TGTGCCAGCTTTGTAGGGGGGTACTACGAGCAGTACTTC. It is translated as CASFVGGYYEQYF.

This clone has just a few counts. The J gene is TRBJ2-5, the V gene TRBV30; 9 positions agree with TRBD2. CDR3 length equals 14 residues. V shed 5 bases, J shed 1 base, and the junction held 5 bases outside the gene matches. CDR1 is GTSNPN, CDR2 SVGIG, per germline (reference sequence). CDR3 sequence: CAWARLAVQETQYF. For the CDR3, the DNA is TGTGCCTGGGCTAGACTAGCGGTCCAAGAGACCCAGTACTTC.

The chain combines TRBV4-1 with TRBJ2-6; D possibly matches TRBD1 or TRBD2 (5 bases each). Germline assignment: CDR1 MGHRA and CDR2 YSYEKL. The V end lost 4 bases, the J end lost 2 bases, and 12 bases lay between the germline ends. This CDR3 has 16 amino acids. DNA of the CDR3: TGCGCCAGCAGCCTAGCCGGGACGCCTGGGGCCAACGTCCTGACTTTC. Translation: CASSLAGTPGANVLTF.

The chain joins TRBV2 to TRBJ1-1, with D hard to call. The CDR3 loop spans 13 amino acids. Germline V lookup: CDR1 SNHLY, CDR2 FYNNEI. The V end lost 1 base, the J end lost 2 bases, and 5 bases lay between the germline ends. The chain's CDR3 is CASSEDFNTEAFF. The CDR3 nucleotides are TGTGCCAGCAGTGAAGATTTTAACACTGAAGCTTTCTTT.

This clone was observed a handful of times. The CDR3 loop reads CASSRGGKGNQPQHF. CDR3 nucleotide sequence: TGCGCCAGCAGCCGGGGGGGAAAGGGCAATCAGCCCCAGCATTTT. This chain connects TRBV4-1 to TRBJ1-5; D perhaps matches TRBD1 (5 bases). Germline CDR1 and CDR2: MGHRA and YSYEKL. Trimming shortened V by 4 bases and J by 2 bases, and 12 bases separated the two germline ends. The CDR3 extends over 15 amino acids.

This clone was observed a few times. The V gene is TRBV28, the J gene TRBJ1-2; 11 bases line up with TRBD1. V gave up 5 bases and J gave up 5 bases; unmatched junction bases: 16. The length of the CDR3 is 18 residues. Germline V gives CDR1 MDHEN, CDR2 SYDVKM. The CDR3, as DNA: TGTGCCAGCAGTACGCTCCGCTTCTCCGGGACAGGGGGATATGGCTACACCTTC. This translates into CASSTLRFSGTGGYGYTF.

The J gene is TRBJ2-3, the V gene TRBV4-1; 7 bases match TRBD1. The V segment lost 2 bases and the J segment 3 bases; nucleotides outside the gene matches: 8. CDR1 is MGHRA, CDR2 YSYEKL, per germline. There are 16 residues in the CDR3. CDR3 nucleotide sequence: TGCGCCAGCAGCCAATCACAGGGGTCTGGGACAGATACGCAGTATTTT. Translated: CASSQSQGSGTDTQYF.

A few counts support this clone. This chain uses TRBV11-1 with TRBJ2-5, with D perhaps TRBD2 (5 bases). Trimming took 5 bases from V and 4 from J, leaving 14 bases between them. Germline values: CDR1 SGHAT, CDR2 FQDESV (reference sequence). CDR3 length: 14 amino acids. CDR3 DNA sequence: TGTGCCAGCAGCCCGGGATCAGCAGTAGAGACCCAGTACTTC. This translates into CASSPGSAVETQYF.

In its sample, this clone was seen a few times. This chain links TRBV18 with TRBJ1-1; D may be TRBD1 (5 bases). Germline loops: CDR1 KGHSH, CDR2 LQKENI. Trimming removed 3 bases at V and 4 bases at J, with 6 bases between. The CDR3 is 12 amino acids. CDR3: CASSPQGTEAFF. In DNA, the CDR3 is TGTGCCAGCTCACCCCAGGGCACTGAAGCTTTCTTT. Complete variable domain (other parts from reference TRBV18 and TRBJ1-1): NAGVMQNPRHLVRRRGQEARLRCSPMKGHSHVYWYRQLPEEGLKFMVYLQKENIIDESGMPKERFSAEFPKEGPSILRIQQVVRGDSAAYFCASSPQGTEAFFGQGTRLTVV.

This clone has only a few counts. Here the CDR3 DNA reads TGTGCCAGCAGCCAGGGAGTTTTGAATGAGCAGTTCTTC. It is translated as CASSQGVLNEQFF. The chain couples TRBV7-3 to TRBJ2-1, with D possibly being TRBD1 or TRBD2 (5 bases each). V was pared by 5 bases and J by 7 bases, with 12 bases between. Per the germline V gene, CDR1 is SGHTA and CDR2 is FQGTGA. The CDR3 has 13 amino acids. Together with reference TRBV7-3 and TRBJ2-1, the CDR3 gives the full variable domain: GAGVSQTPSNKVTEKGKYVELRCDPISGHTALYWYRQSLGQGPEFLIYFQGTGAADDSGLPNDRFFAVRPEGSVSTLKIQRTERGDSAVYLCASSQGVLNEQFFGPGTRLTVL.

On this clone itself: This may be a read error: a much more frequent sequence differs by one nucleotide. This chain uses TRBV13 with TRBJ2-5, with 9 bases identical to TRBD2. The CDR3 totals 14 residues. Germline V lookup: CDR1 PRHDT, CDR2 FYEKMQ (reference sequence). CDR3 nucleotides: TGTGCCCGCAGCCGAGCGGGAGGCGGGGAGACCCAGTACTTC. This codes for CARSRAGGGETQYF.

The rearrangement uses TRBV28 and TRBJ1-2; D not resolved. This CDR3 is built from 13 residues. Trimming shortened V by 4 bases and J by 5 bases, and 11 bases separated the two germline ends. Germline V gene lookup returns CDR1 MDHEN and CDR2 SYDVKM. The DNA for the CDR3 is TGTGCCAGCAGTTCAGAGGCCGTATATGGCTACACCTTC. This translates into CASSSEAVYGYTF.